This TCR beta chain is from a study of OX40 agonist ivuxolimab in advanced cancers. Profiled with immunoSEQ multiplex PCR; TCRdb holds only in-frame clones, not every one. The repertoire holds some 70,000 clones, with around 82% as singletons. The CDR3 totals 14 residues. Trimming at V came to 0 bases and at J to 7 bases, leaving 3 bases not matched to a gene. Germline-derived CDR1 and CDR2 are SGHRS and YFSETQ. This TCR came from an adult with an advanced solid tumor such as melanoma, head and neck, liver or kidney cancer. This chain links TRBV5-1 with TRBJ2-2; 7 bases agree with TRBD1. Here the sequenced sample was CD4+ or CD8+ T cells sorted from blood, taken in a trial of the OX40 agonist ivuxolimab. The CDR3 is CASSLATGSGELFF. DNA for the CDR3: TGCGCCAGCAGCTTGGCGACAGGGAGCGGGGAGCTGTTTTTT.